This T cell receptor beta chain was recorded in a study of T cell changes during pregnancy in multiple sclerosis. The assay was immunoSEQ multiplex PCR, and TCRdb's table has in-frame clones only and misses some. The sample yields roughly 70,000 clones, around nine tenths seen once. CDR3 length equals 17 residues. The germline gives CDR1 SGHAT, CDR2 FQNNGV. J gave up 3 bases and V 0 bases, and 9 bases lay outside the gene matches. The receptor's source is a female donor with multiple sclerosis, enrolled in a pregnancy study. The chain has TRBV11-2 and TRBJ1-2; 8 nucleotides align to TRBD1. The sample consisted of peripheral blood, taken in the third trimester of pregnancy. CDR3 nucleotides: TGTGCCAGCAGCTTAGACCCCCGGCAGGGGGCCCACTATGGCTACACCTTC. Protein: CASSLDPRQGAHYGYTF.